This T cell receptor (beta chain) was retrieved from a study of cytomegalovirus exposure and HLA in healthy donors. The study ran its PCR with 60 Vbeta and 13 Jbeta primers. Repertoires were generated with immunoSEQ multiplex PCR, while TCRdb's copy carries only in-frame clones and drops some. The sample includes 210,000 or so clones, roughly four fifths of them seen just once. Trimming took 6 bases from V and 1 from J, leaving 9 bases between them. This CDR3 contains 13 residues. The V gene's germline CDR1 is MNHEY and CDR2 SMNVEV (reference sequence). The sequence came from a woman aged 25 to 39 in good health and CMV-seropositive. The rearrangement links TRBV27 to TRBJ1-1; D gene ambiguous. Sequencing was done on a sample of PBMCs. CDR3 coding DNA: TGTGCCAGCAGGCCCCGGAGGAACACTGAAGCTTTCTTT. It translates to CASRPRRNTEAFF.